The rows below give T cell receptor beta chains drawn from one sample of a study of T cell responses to AZD1222 COVID-19 vaccine. TCRdb keeps only in-frame clones here, not all; method: immunoSEQ multiplex PCR. This sample has 120,000 or so clones, with around 89% found just once. The sequences come from peripheral blood, collected on day 0 of AZD1222 vaccination. Every receptor here comes from an adult in good health. The CDR3 runs from the conserved cysteine through the conserved F or W. The D gene is left open where the match is weak.

d_call | j_call | v_call | cdr3_aa
NA | TRBJ2-7 | TRBV6-1 | CASKRETTYEQYF
TRBD2 | TRBJ2-2 | TRBV5-1 | CASRSGTSGSGTNTGELFF
NA | TRBJ2-7 | TRBV9 | CASSVDWSPAYEQYF
NA | TRBJ2-7 | TRBV6-2/TRBV6-3 | CASSSQGTHEQYF
TRBD1 | TRBJ2-1 | TRBV29-1 | CSVETGSNEQFF
TRBD2 | TRBJ2-7 | TRBV19 | CASSAPTSGSYEQYF
NA | TRBJ1-1 | TRBV19 | CASSIVSFADTEAFF
NA | TRBJ2-3 | TRBV5-6 | CASSLGADTQYF
TRBD1 | TRBJ1-1 | TRBV9 | CASSPRQGIHTEAFF
TRBD1 | TRBJ1-2 | TRBV7-8 | CASSLRTGDGYTF
NA | TRBJ2-7 | TRBV28 | CASRTNRRSYEQYF
NA | TRBJ1-2 | TRBV30 | CAWSKERGYTF
TRBD1 | TRBJ1-1 | TRBV5-1 | CASSHRDSTNTEAFF
NA | TRBJ2-7 | TRBV6-1 | CASSELNGPYEQYF
TRBD2 | TRBJ2-7 | TRBV19 | CASSNSGSINEQYF
NA | TRBJ2-1 | TRBV7-9 | CATEFGPDEQFF
NA | TRBJ1-3 | TRBV5-4 | CASSLGQTTGNTIYF
NA | TRBJ2-7 | TRBV7-9 | CASSFGSYEQYF
TRBD1 | TRBJ1-2 | TRBV24-1 | CATSDLPNTGGFYGYTF
NA | TRBJ2-7 | TRBV25-1 | CASSESRDILPEQYF
NA | TRBJ2-3 | TRBV27 | CASSSPLTSPSTDTQYF
NA | TRBJ2-1 | TRBV19 | CASSIGGRRMIYNEQFF
NA | TRBJ2-7 | TRBV25-1 | CASSNPGVPEQYF
TRBD1 | TRBJ1-1 | TRBV5-1 | CASSFEFRGQTEAFF
TRBD2 | TRBJ2-3 | TRBV10-3 | CAIRLAGTNTDTQYF
TRBD1 | TRBJ1-2 | TRBV3-1/TRBV3-2 | CASSQAALGQPYGYTF
TRBD1 | TRBJ2-7 | TRBV3-1/TRBV3-2 | CASSQDEDRGYEQYF
NA | TRBJ1-2 | TRBV9 | CASSVADYGYTF
NA | TRBJ2-5 | TRBV9 | CASSGATAGQETQYF
NA | TRBJ1-1 | TRBV2 | CASSTTGMLGAFF
NA | TRBJ1-3 | TRBV30 | CAGTLVETGNTIYF
TRBD1 | TRBJ2-7 | TRBV6-2/TRBV6-3 | CASSRGQGFLGPQYF
TRBD1 | TRBJ2-7 | TRBV28 | CASEANPGGRYEQYF
TRBD1 | TRBJ1-2 | TRBV6-1 | CASSEGQGVTCTF
NA | TRBJ1-1 | TRBV4-3 | CASSQVESGAEAFF
TRBD2 | TRBJ2-2 | TRBV7-3 | CASSLTGLDGELFF
NA | TRBJ1-1 | TRBV29-1 | CSVERGGVNTEAFF
TRBD2 | TRBJ2-5 | TRBV5-6 | CASSITSGRAMMETQYF
NA | TRBJ2-1 | TRBV7-3 | CASSLGGSDNEQFF
TRBD2 | TRBJ2-7 | TRBV5-6 | CASSLAGGILSYEQYF
NA | TRBJ1-1 | TRBV19 | CASVWGGLNTEAFF
TRBD1 | TRBJ1-1 | TRBV27 | CASRPGTGDPNTEAFF
NA | TRBJ2-4 | TRBV5-4 | CASSLAGLAKNIQYF
TRBD1 | TRBJ2-1 | TRBV19 | CASRTGSLMVRSYNEQFF
NA | TRBJ1-1 | TRBV5-1 | CASSLASRPFNTEAFF
NA | TRBJ1-2 | TRBV12-3/TRBV12-4 | CASSFNTNYGYTF
NA | TRBJ2-7 | TRBV11-2 | CASSLGGTAYEQYF
NA | TRBJ1-4 | TRBV18 | CASSPPGASEKLFF